The T cell receptor beta chain described here comes from a study of shared clonotypes between healthy human individuals. Measured with immunoSEQ multiplex PCR; TCRdb has only the in-frame clones, and not every one. The sample lists approximately 1.5 million clones; about 98% were seen once. Germline V gene sequence: CDR1 LNHDA, CDR2 SQIVND (reference sequence). With 5 bases clipped from V and 4 bases from J, the junction kept 5 bases outside the gene matches. The CDR3 runs to 13 residues. The source of this sequence is a man aged 25-40 years in good health. Sequencing was performed on naive CD4+ T cells sorted from blood. The subset: CD45RA+ positively selected. V gene TRBV19 combines with J gene TRBJ2-7, with TRBD1 identical over 7 bases. DNA of the CDR3: TGTGCCAGTAGTTTCCAACAGGGGTACGAGCAGTACTTC. Protein product: CASSFQQGYEQYF.